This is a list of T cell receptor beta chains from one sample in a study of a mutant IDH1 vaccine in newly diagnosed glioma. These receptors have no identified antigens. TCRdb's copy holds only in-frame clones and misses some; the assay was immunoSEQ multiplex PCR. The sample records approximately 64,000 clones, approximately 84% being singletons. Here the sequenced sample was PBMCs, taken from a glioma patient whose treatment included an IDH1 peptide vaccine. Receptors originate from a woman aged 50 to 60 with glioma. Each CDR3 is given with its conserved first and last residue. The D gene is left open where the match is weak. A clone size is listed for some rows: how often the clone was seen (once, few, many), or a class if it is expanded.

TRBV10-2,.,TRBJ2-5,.,CASSEGETQYF,TGCGCCAGCAGTGAGGGAGAGACCCAGTACTTC
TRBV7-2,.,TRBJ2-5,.,CASSSGTRQETQYF,TGTGCCAGCAGCTCTGGGACTCGCCAAGAGACCCAGTACTTC
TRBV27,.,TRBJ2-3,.,CASSSGRPTDTQYF,TGTGCCAGCAGTAGCGGTCGACCCACAGATACGCAGTATTTT
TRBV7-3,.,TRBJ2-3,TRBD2,CASSFAGGTDTQYF,TGTGCCAGCAGCTTTGCGGGGGGTACAGATACGCAGTATTTT
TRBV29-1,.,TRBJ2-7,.,CSVSSRDKRTYEQYF,TGCAGCGTGTCTAGTCGGGACAAAAGAACCTACGAGCAGTACTTC
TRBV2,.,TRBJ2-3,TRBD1,CASQTRDRTTDTQYF,TGTGCCAGTCAGACCCGGGACAGGACGACAGATACGCAGTATTTT
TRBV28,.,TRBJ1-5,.,CASHRAKVGSNQPQHF,TGTGCCAGCCATCGGGCCAAAGTCGGTAGCAATCAGCCCCAGCATTTT
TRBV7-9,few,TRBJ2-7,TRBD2,CASSLGGGYNEQYF,TGTGCCAGCAGCCTGGGGGGAGGGTATAACGAGCAGTACTTC
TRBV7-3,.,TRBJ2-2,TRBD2,CASSPAGGSFANTGELFF,TGTGCCAGCAGTCCGGCGGGGGGCTCGTTCGCGAACACCGGGGAGCTGTTTTTT
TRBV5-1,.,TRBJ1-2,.,CASSLYGGLAPGHSNYGYTF,TGCGCCAGCAGCTTGTATGGCGGCCTTGCACCGGGTCACTCCAACTATGGCTACACCTTC
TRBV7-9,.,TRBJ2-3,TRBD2,CASSHRGLAASTDTQYF,TGTGCCAGCAGCCACCGGGGACTAGCGGCCAGCACAGATACGCAGTATTTT
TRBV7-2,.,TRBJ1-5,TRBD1,CASSLGTGTHQPQHF,TGTGCCAGCAGCTTAGGGACAGGGACCCATCAGCCCCAGCATTTT
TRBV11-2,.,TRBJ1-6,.,CASSLDRNSPLHF,TGTGCCAGCAGCCTCGACAGGAATTCACCCCTCCACTTT
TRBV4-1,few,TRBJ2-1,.,CASSLNPGLIINEQFF,TGCGCCAGCAGCCTAAATCCAGGACTAATTATCAATGAGCAGTTCTTC
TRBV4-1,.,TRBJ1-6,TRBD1,CASSQDSRTGGKGGNSPLHF,TGCGCCAGCAGCCAAGATTCCCGGACAGGGGGCAAGGGGGGTAATTCACCCCTCCACTTT
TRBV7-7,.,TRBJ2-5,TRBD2,CASSPHTSEMETQYF,TGTGCCAGCAGCCCCCATACTAGCGAGATGGAGACCCAGTACTTC
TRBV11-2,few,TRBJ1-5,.,CASSLDLNQPQHF,TGTGCCAGCAGCTTAGACCTTAATCAGCCCCAGCATTTT
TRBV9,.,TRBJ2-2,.,CASSVAVGRWSGELFF,TGTGCCAGCAGCGTAGCGGTAGGGCGGTGGTCCGGGGAGCTGTTTTTT
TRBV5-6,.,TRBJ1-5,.,CASSSKLDQPQHF,TGTGCCAGCAGCTCGAAGCTTGATCAGCCCCAGCATTTT
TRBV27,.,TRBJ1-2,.,CASSLEGRNYGYTF,TGTGCCAGCAGTTTAGAGGGGAGGAACTATGGCTACACCTTC
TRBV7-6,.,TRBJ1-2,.,CASSSEVAGGYTF,TGTGCCAGCAGCTCCGAGGTGGCGGGTGGCTACACCTTC
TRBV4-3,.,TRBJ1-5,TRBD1,CASRARVQGANQPQHF,TGCGCCAGCAGGGCTAGAGTACAGGGGGCAAACCAGCCCCAGCATTTT
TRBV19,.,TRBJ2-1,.,CASSEEASSYNEQFF,TGTGCCAGTAGTGAGGAAGCGAGCTCCTACAATGAGCAGTTCTTC
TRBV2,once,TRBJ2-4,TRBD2,CASSLGGAGTNIQYF,TGTGCCAGCAGTCTCGGGGGGGCCGGGACGAACATTCAGTACTTC
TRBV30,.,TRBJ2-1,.,CAWSKAGLYNEQFF,TGTGCCTGGAGTAAGGCTGGCCTATACAATGAGCAGTTCTTC
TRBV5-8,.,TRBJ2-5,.,CASSQQGAETQYF,TGTGCCAGCAGTCAACAGGGTGCAGAGACCCAGTACTTC
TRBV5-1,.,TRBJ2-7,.,CASSLAMSWGEQYF,TGCGCCAGCAGCTTGGCGATGTCCTGGGGCGAGCAGTACTTC
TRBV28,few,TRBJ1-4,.,CASSWGANEKLFF,TGTGCCAGCAGTTGGGGGGCTAATGAAAAACTGTTTTTT
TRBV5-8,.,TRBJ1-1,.,CASSSLTRVGGRQDTEAFF,TGTGCCAGCAGCTCCCTAACTCGGGTCGGGGGGCGGCAGGACACTGAAGCTTTCTTT
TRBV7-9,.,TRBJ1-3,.,CASSAALSGNTIYF,TGTGCCAGCAGTGCGGCGCTCTCTGGAAACACCATATATTTT
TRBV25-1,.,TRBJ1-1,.,CASSHLGQLTEAFF,TGTGCCAGCAGTCACTTAGGACAGCTCACTGAAGCTTTCTTT
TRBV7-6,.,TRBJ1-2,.,CASTDGGTDYGYTF,TGTGCCAGCACCGACGGGGGGACGGACTATGGCTACACCTTC